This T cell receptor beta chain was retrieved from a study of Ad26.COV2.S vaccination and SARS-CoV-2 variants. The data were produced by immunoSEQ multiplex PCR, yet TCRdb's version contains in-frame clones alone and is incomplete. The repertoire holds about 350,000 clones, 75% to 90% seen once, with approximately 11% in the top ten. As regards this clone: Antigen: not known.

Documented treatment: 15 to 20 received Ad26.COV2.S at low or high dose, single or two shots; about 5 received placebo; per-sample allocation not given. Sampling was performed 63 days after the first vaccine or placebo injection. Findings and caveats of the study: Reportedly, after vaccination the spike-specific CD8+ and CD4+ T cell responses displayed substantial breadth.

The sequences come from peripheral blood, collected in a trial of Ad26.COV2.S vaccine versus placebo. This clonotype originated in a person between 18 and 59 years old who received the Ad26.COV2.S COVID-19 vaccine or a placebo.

Here the CDR3 DNA reads TGTGCCAGTACCCATTCCCCAGTTTATGGCTACACCTTC. It codes for CASTHSPVYGYTF. This chain uses TRBV19 with TRBJ1-2; D ambiguous. The germline V gene has CDR1 LNHDA and CDR2 SQIVND (reference sequence). Trimming pared 7 bases from V and 5 bases from J, leaving 14 bases between. The CDR3 extends over 13 amino acids.